Presented here are 11 T cell receptor beta chains from one specimen sequenced in a study of control samples from healthy donors and cancer patients. TCRdb's copy holds only in-frame clones and misses some; the assay was immunoSEQ multiplex PCR. The data hold fewer than 90,000 clones, with 84% observed a single time. Sequencing was performed on blood. Receptor source: a middle-aged man in good health.

The chain employs TRBV7-9 and TRBJ1-1, with D unresolved. Trimming shortened V by 3 bases and J by 4 bases, and 3 bases separated the two germline ends. The length of the CDR3 is 11 residues. CDR1 and CDR2 from the germline V gene are SEHNR and FQNEAQ (reference sequence). The CDR3 protein is CASSLGTEAFF. The CDR3 DNA follows: TGTGCCAGCAGCTTGGGCACTGAAGCTTTCTTT. Based on the CDR3 plus reference TRBV7-9 and TRBJ1-1, the full variable domain is DTGVSQNPRHKITKRGQNVTFRCDPISEHNRLYWYRQTLGQGPEFLTYFQNEAQLEKSRLLSDRFSAERPKGSFSTLEIQRTEQGDSAMYLCASSLGTEAFFGQGTRLTVV.

The J gene is TRBJ1-2, the V gene TRBV27; D possibly corresponds to TRBD1 (5 bases). This CDR3 has 14 residues. The V gene's germline CDR1 is MNHEY and CDR2 SMNVEV (reference sequence). Trimming left V 5 bases short and J 4 bases short, with 14 bases between. The CDR3 DNA follows: TGTGCCAGCAGTAATGGATGGCAGGGCTATGGCTACACCTTC. This codes for CASSNGWQGYGYTF.

This chain links TRBV2 with TRBJ2-2, with 7 bases lining up with TRBD2. The CDR3 has 15 residues. Trimming cost V 5 bases and J 4 bases; bases outside gene matches: 7. The germline CDR1 and CDR2 sequences are SNHLY and FYNNEI. Here the CDR3 DNA reads TGTGCCAGCAGTACCAGCGGGACCCGCACCGGGGAGCTGTTTTTT. It specifies CASSTSGTRTGELFF.

The chain has TRBV11-2 and TRBJ1-6; 9 bases fit TRBD1. CDR3 length: 14 amino acids. Trimming took 2 bases from V and 10 from J; bases not matched to a gene: 3. Per germline, CDR1 SGHAT and CDR2 FQNNGV. CDR3 DNA sequence: TGTGCCAGCAGCTTAAAGACAGGGGGATCACCCCTCCACTTT. Translating it yields CASSLKTGGSPLHF.

The chain recombines TRBV19 with TRBJ2-1; D tentatively reads TRBD1 or TRBD2 (5 bases each). The germline V gene encodes CDR1 LNHDA and CDR2 SQIVND (reference sequence). This CDR3 has 21 residues. Deletions cut 3 bases from V and 4 bases from J, with 31 bases between. CDR3: CASSIRPPGGRAGALYNEQFF. The CDR3 nucleotides read TGTGCCAGTAGTATTCGCCCTCCCGGCGGACGGGCCGGGGCCTTGTACAATGAGCAGTTCTTC.

The chain carries TRBV6-5 and TRBJ2-7; TRBD1 is a possible D gene (5 bases). Germline V gene lookup returns CDR1 MNHEY and CDR2 SVGAGI. The germline V and J ends were trimmed by 10 bases and 0 bases, with 10 bases remaining between them. The CDR3 has 12 residues. CDR3 residues: CATKTVSYEQYF. The CDR3 DNA sequence: TGTGCCACCAAGACAGTCTCCTACGAGCAGTACTTC.

V and J are TRBV5-1 and TRBJ2-5, with D possibly TRBD2 on 5 matching bases. CDR3 length: 15 amino acids. Germline lookup yields CDR1 SGHRS and CDR2 YFSETQ. The V end lost 0 bases, the J end lost 1 base, and 10 bases lay between the germline ends. The DNA for the CDR3 is TGCGCCAGCAGCTTGGGCCTAGCTGTCCAAGAGACCCAGTACTTC. This translates into CASSLGLAVQETQYF.

The J gene is TRBJ2-5, the V gene TRBV19; 9 bases are shared with TRBD2. Germline V gene lookup returns CDR1 LNHDA and CDR2 SQIVND (reference sequence). V dropped 2 bases and J dropped 5; count of bases not matched to a gene: 12. The CDR3 extends over 17 amino acids. The DNA of the CDR3 is TGTGCCAGTAGTATAAGTCCTTTTAGCGGGGGCGGGGAGACCCAGTACTTC. It specifies CASSISPFSGGGETQYF.

The chain joins TRBV5-1 to TRBJ1-2, with a possible D match to TRBD1 (6 bases). Per germline, CDR1 SGHRS and CDR2 YFSETQ. The CDR3 is 15 amino acids. Trimming pared 0 bases from V and 8 bases from J, leaving 17 bases between. The CDR3 region is CASSLVPGRGDGYTF. As DNA, the CDR3 is TGCGCCAGCAGCTTGGTACCGGGCAGGGGAGACGGCTACACCTTC. The full variable domain, completed using reference TRBV5-1 and TRBJ1-2, is KAGVTQTPRYLIKTRGQQVTLSCSPISGHRSVSWYQQTPGQGLQFLFEYFSETQRNKGNFPGRFSGRQFSNSRSEMNVSTLELGDSALYLCASSLVPGRGDGYTFGSGTRLTVV.

This chain links TRBV6-5 with TRBJ1-2; D is perhaps TRBD1 (6 bases). CDR1 is MNHEY and CDR2 is SVGAGI in the germline V gene. V lost 8 bases and J lost 7, with 20 bases in between. The CDR3 is 14 amino acids. The CDR3 nucleotides read TGTGCCAGCGCCCAGTCGGGGGCGCTTCGTGGCTACACCTTC. It specifies CASAQSGALRGYTF.

The chain couples TRBV6-5 to TRBJ1-1; D unclear. This CDR3 has 13 residues. Germline CDR1 MNHEY, CDR2 SVGAGI. V lost 2 bases and J 4 bases, leaving 8 bases between the germline ends. CDR3 residues: CASSYGFRTEAFF. As DNA, the CDR3 is TGTGCCAGCAGTTACGGGTTTCGCACTGAAGCTTTCTTT.